The rows below give T cell receptor beta chains drawn from one sample of a study of read filtering for tumor transcriptome and immune sequencing. From the reads, TCRdb called clonotypes with MiXCR, one entry per CDR3 protein. The table includes roughly 46,000 distinct CDR3 sequences, approximately 12% detected once. Sequencing was done on a sample of a population of CD138-negative cells sorted from bone marrow. The receptors here all came from a donor at least 40 years old with multiple myeloma. The CDR3 runs from the conserved cysteine through the conserved F or W. The D gene is left open where the match is weak. Part of the rows lack a size; the others show once, few, many or a class for expanded clones.

j_call clone_size v_call d_call cdr3_aa cdr3_nt
TRBJ1-2 many TRBV11-3 . CASSLSFGENGYTF TGTGCCAGCAGCTTATCTTTTGGAGAGAATGGCTACACCTTC
TRBJ1-1 many TRBV5-1 . CASSLGNIANTEAFF TGCGCCAGCAGCTTGGGGAATATAGCAAACACTGAAGCTTTCTTT
TRBJ2-1 many TRBV20-1 . CSARVARGRPSYNEQFF TGCAGTGCTAGAGTTGCCAGAGGGAGACCCTCCTACAATGAGCAGTTCTTC
TRBJ2-5 many TRBV24-1 . CATSDLQRQLEETQYF TGTGCCACCAGTGATTTGCAAAGACAGCTAGAAGAGACCCAGTACTTC
TRBJ1-1 many TRBV4-1 . CASSQPAVNTEAFF TGCGCCAGCAGCCAACCGGCAGTGAACACTGAAGCTTTCTTT
TRBJ2-1 many TRBV6-2/TRBV6-3 TRBD2 CASSYSRASGRAINEQFF TGTGCCAGCAGTTACTCGAGAGCTAGCGGGAGGGCCATAAATGAGCAGTTCTTC
TRBJ2-7 many TRBV20-1 TRBD2 CSARDRSSGKYEQYF TGCAGTGCTAGAGATCGGTCTAGCGGGAAGTACGAGCAGTACTTC
TRBJ2-1 many TRBV6-2/TRBV6-3 TRBD2 CASLAGGSRNEQFF TGTGCCAGTTTGGCGGGAGGTTCTCGCAATGAGCAGTTCTTC
TRBJ2-3 many TRBV27 TRBD1 CASRPHGGTGVPDTQYF TGTGCCAGCAGACCCCACGGAGGGACAGGGGTCCCCGATACGCAGTATTTT
TRBJ2-1 many TRBV4-3 . CASSQAKGYEQFF TGCGCCAGCAGCCAAGCGAAGGGATATGAGCAGTTCTTC
TRBJ2-5 many TRBV3-1 TRBD1 CASSQGQGYQETQYF TGTGCCAGCAGCCAAGGACAGGGTTACCAAGAGACCCAGTACTTC
TRBJ2-6 many TRBV6-5 . CASSDGATSGANVLTF TGTGCCAGCAGTGACGGGGCCACCTCTGGGGCCAACGTCCTGACTTTC
TRBJ2-1 many TRBV20-1 TRBD2 CSARPPGREPTGEQFF TGCAGTGCTAGACCTCCCGGGAGGGAGCCGACTGGTGAGCAGTTCTTC
TRBJ2-1 many TRBV11-2 . CASSLEGQSSYNEQFF TGTGCCAGCAGCTTAGAAGGCCAAAGCTCCTACAATGAGCAGTTCTTC
TRBJ2-4 . TRBV24-1 . CATSERNDGKNIQYF TGTGCCACCAGTGAGCGAAATGACGGCAAAAACATTCAGTACTTC
TRBJ2-1 many TRBV5-1 TRBD2 CASSATSGNYNEQFF TGCGCCAGCAGCGCAACTAGCGGGAACTACAATGAGCAGTTCTTC
TRBJ2-5 many TRBV20-1 . CSARHPTGLETQYF TGCAGTGCTAGGCATCCGACCGGGCTAGAGACCCAGTACTTC
TRBJ1-1 many TRBV3-1 . CASSPRDKNTEAFF TGTGCCAGCAGCCCCCGGGACAAGAACACTGAAGCTTTCTTT
TRBJ2-1 medium-sized TRBV2 . CASSLRGPEVNEQFF TGTGCCAGCAGCCTCCGGGGCCCGGAGGTCAATGAGCAGTTCTTC
TRBJ2-1 many TRBV20-1 . CSAEGGRVNEQFF TGCAGTGCGGAAGGAGGAAGGGTAAATGAGCAGTTCTTC
TRBJ2-5 many TRBV29-1 . CSGRETQETQYF TGCAGCGGCAGGGAGACGCAAGAGACCCAGTACTTC
TRBJ2-2 many TRBV7-6 . CASSNPSPGELFF TGTGCCAGCAGCAACCCTAGCCCCGGGGAGCTGTTTTTT
TRBJ2-7 many TRBV7-2 . CASSLEPEALYEQYF TGTGCCAGCAGCTTAGAACCCGAGGCACTCTACGAGCAGTACTTC
TRBJ2-3 many TRBV29-1 TRBD1 CSVGQARGTDTQYF TGCAGCGTGGGACAGGCACGGGGCACAGATACGCAGTATTTT
TRBJ2-3 many TRBV2 . CASMGTRGGDTQYF TGTGCCAGCATGGGGACCAGGGGTGGAGATACGCAGTATTTT
TRBJ2-7 many TRBV6-5 . CASSYGSVYEQYF TGTGCCAGCAGTTACGGTAGCGTTTACGAGCAGTACTTC
TRBJ2-1 medium-sized TRBV9 TRBD2 CASSVVPSGRVEQFF TGTGCCAGCAGCGTAGTGCCTAGCGGGAGAGTTGAGCAGTTCTTC
TRBJ1-1 many TRBV6-6 . CASSFDRLNTEAFF TGTGCCAGCAGTTTCGACAGATTGAACACTGAAGCTTTCTTT
TRBJ2-7 many TRBV27 . CASSLSGSRFEQYF TGTGCCAGCAGTTTGTCGGGAAGCCGATTCGAGCAGTACTTC
TRBJ2-3 many TRBV7-9 TRBD2 CASSLMRETDTQYF TGTGCCAGCAGCTTAATGCGGGAGACAGATACGCAGTATTTT
TRBJ2-5 many TRBV12-3/TRBV12-4 . CASSSLTLGQETQYF TGTGCCAGCAGTTCTCTCACCCTAGGGCAAGAGACCCAGTACTTC
TRBJ1-6 many TRBV7-9 TRBD1 CASSSDREKSPLHF TGTGCCAGCAGCTCCGACAGGGAAAAATCACCCCTCCACTTT
TRBJ1-1 many TRBV2 . CASRRGGRNTEAFF TGTGCCAGCAGGAGGGGGGGGCGAAACACTGAAGCTTTCTTT
TRBJ1-1 many TRBV6-2/TRBV6-3 TRBD1 CASSPRITTGAAEAFF TGTGCCAGCAGTCCACGAATAACTACAGGGGCGGCTGAAGCTTTCTTT
TRBJ2-1 many TRBV10-3 . CAISFGDNEQFF TGTGCCATCAGTTTCGGGGACAATGAGCAGTTCTTC
TRBJ2-3 many TRBV11-3 . CASSEGGADTQYF TGTGCCAGCAGCGAGGGGGGCGCAGATACGCAGTATTTT
TRBJ2-5 many TRBV4-2 TRBD2 CASSQESGRQETQYF TGTGCCAGCAGCCAGGAAAGCGGGAGGCAAGAGACCCAGTACTTC
TRBJ2-1 medium-sized TRBV6-1 TRBD1 CASTPDRSFFF TGTGCCAGCACTCCGGACAGGTCGTTTTTCTTC
TRBJ2-3 many TRBV10-3 TRBD1 CAISGDRGLGTDTQYF TGTGCCATCAGTGGTGACAGGGGGCTGGGCACAGATACGCAGTATTTT
TRBJ1-1 many TRBV7-9 TRBD1 CASSPRTGAAFF TGTGCCAGCAGCCCACGCACAGGGGCAGCTTTCTTT
TRBJ2-2 many TRBV2 . CASNSWANGAGELFF TGTGCCAGCAACTCCTGGGCGAACGGCGCCGGGGAGCTGTTTTTT
TRBJ2-3 many TRBV25-1 TRBD2 CASSEYGTGGKSTDTQYF TGTGCCAGCAGTGAATACGGTACCGGGGGGAAAAGCACAGATACGCAGTATTTT
TRBJ2-1 many TRBV7-2 . CASSLASGVYNEQFF TGTGCCAGCAGCTTAGCTAGCGGTGTATACAATGAGCAGTTCTTC
TRBJ2-5 many TRBV20-1 . CSASPGEETQYF TGCAGTGCTAGCCCGGGGGAAGAGACCCAGTACTTC
TRBJ2-4 many TRBV20-1 . CSARALSRGKNIQYF TGCAGTGCTAGAGCACTTAGTCGCGGCAAAAACATTCAGTACTTC
TRBJ2-5 few TRBV12-3/TRBV12-4 . CASSLGRGGLETQYF TGTGCCAGCTCTCTTGGAAGGGGGGGATTGGAGACCCAGTACTTC
TRBJ2-3 . TRBV28 TRBD2 CASSLLAGGADTQYF TGTGCCAGCAGTTTATTAGCGGGAGGAGCAGATACGCAGTATTTT
TRBJ2-1 many TRBV7-8 TRBD2 CASSLASGNYNEQFF TGTGCCAGCAGCTTAGCTAGCGGGAACTACAATGAGCAGTTCTTC
TRBJ2-1 many TRBV5-1 . CASSLRGLGPNEQFF TGCGCCAGCAGCTTGAGGGGACTGGGACCCAATGAGCAGTTCTTC
TRBJ2-1 many TRBV12-3/TRBV12-4 TRBD1 CASSWGQGYYNEQFF TGTGCCAGCAGTTGGGGACAGGGGTACTACAATGAGCAGTTCTTC
TRBJ2-2 many TRBV30 . CAWSVRTLNTGELFF TGTGCCTGGAGTGTGAGGACCCTCAACACCGGGGAGCTGTTTTTT
TRBJ2-2 . TRBV19 . CASSRDGCTGELFF TGTGCCAGTAGTCGGGACGGGTGCACCGGGGAGCTGTTTTTT
TRBJ2-1 . TRBV5-1 TRBD2 CVSRQNERDYNEQLF TGCGTAAGCAGGCAAAATGAGCGGGACTACAATGAGCAGCTCTTC
TRBJ2-7 . TRBV5-8 . CDTSLRQDYEQYF TGTGACACCAGCTTGCGGCAGGACTACGAGCAGTACTTC
TRBJ2-3 many TRBV6-6 TRBD2 CASLNRISGGWGVEDTQYF TGTGCCAGTCTCAATCGAATTAGCGGGGGCTGGGGAGTTGAAGATACGCAGTATTTT
TRBJ2-2 many TRBV7-2 . CASSLGGGVNTGELFF TGTGCCAGCAGCTTAGGCGGGGGCGTCAACACCGGGGAGCTGTTTTTT
TRBJ2-1 many TRBV4-2 TRBD2 CASSQDGGAYNEQFF TGTGCCAGCAGCCAAGATGGGGGGGCCTACAATGAGCAGTTCTTC
TRBJ1-1 few TRBV6-1 . CASSEAGTDRRAFF TGTGCCAGCAGTGAAGCAGGGACGGATCGTCGGGCTTTCTTT